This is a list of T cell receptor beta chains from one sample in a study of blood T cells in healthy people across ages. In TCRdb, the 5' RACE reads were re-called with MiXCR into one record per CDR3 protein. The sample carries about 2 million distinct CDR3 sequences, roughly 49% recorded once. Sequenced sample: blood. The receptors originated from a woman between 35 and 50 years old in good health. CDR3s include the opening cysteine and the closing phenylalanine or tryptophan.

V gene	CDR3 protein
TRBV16	CASSQLGSGEQFF
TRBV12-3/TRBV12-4	CASNPSGGLRDEQYF
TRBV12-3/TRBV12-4	CASRLKGAYQPQHF
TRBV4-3	CASSQDYATGSGRETQYF
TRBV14	CASSQAFGLAGGPWETQYF
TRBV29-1	CSIGLAGGPTDTQYF
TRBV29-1	CSVGAGLGNEQFF
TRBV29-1	CSVELDSLAYGYTF
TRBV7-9	CASSSPKQGGTDTQYF
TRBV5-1	CASSGAGGPVNEQFF
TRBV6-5	CASSPTGGGTEAFF
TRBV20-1	CSASGDRDSDTQYF
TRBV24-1	CATSEAQVFRHEQFF
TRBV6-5	CASNLKRGTLPDTQYF
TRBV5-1	CASSLGSSLETQYF
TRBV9	CASSVDGQRNTEAFF
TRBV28	CASRLGPYWEKLFF
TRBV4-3	CASSPERSTYQPQHF
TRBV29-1	CSADRENTMNTEAFF
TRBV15	CATSSAPMGWYTEAFF
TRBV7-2	CASSLVKGYEQYF
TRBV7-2	CASSLVPGQQETQYF
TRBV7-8	CASSLVSGETYDEQFF